This T cell receptor beta chain stems from a study of Ad26.COV2.S vaccination and SARS-CoV-2 variants. To note about this clone: Its antigen is not identified.

The data were produced by immunoSEQ multiplex PCR, yet TCRdb's version contains in-frame clones alone and is incomplete. The profile covers around 100,000 clones, with roughly 84% appearing a single time and 16% taken by the ten largest. Regarding the study as a whole: Placebo recipients showed lower spike-specific TCR breadth than vaccinees.

This CDR3 contains 14 residues. Trimming took 3 bases from V and 4 from J, leaving 12 bases between them. Germline assignment: CDR1 MDHEN and CDR2 SYDVKM. The rearrangement uses TRBV28 and TRBJ1-2; weak D call: TRBD1 (6 bases). Here the sequenced sample was peripheral blood, taken after recovery from COVID-19. The origin of this receptor is a human donor who had recovered from COVID-19. The CDR3 region is CASSFGGAIYGYTF. In DNA form, the CDR3 reads TGTGCCAGCAGTTTTGGGGGGGCCATCTATGGCTACACCTTC.